These T cell receptor beta chains were read from a single sample in a study of regulatory T cells in long-lasting Graves disease. TCRdb redid the calling of the multiplex PCR reads with MiXCR, one entry per CDR3 protein. The table includes 420,000 or so distinct CDR3 sequences, around 17% detected once. These data were also filed under a second study, of T cells in Graves' hyperthyroidism and ophthalmopathy.

The specimen comprised peripheral blood mononuclear cells (PBMCs), sampled at new diagnosis, from a patient treated with antithyroid drugs. Receptor source: a woman aged 18-29 years with Graves disease. CDR3s leave out the opening cysteine and the closing phenylalanine or tryptophan.

V gene	J gene	CDR3 protein
TRBV2	TRBJ2-1	ASGGGGEYNEQF
TRBV27	TRBJ2-2	ASRPIIAGGTGELF
TRBV20-1	TRBJ2-5	SAFVIAPTFQETQY
TRBV28	TRBJ1-1	ASSALGLGNTEAF
TRBV19	TRBJ1-6	ASGADSRNSPLH
TRBV5-6	TRBJ2-3	ASSLPMSVDTQY
TRBV12-3/TRBV12-4	TRBJ1-5	ASSLPSGQPQH
TRBV5-5	TRBJ2-7	ASSLEGRGGSYEQY
TRBV10-3	TRBJ1-2	AISGRVGYT
TRBV7-8	TRBJ2-1	ASSPRWEVRRNEQF
TRBV19	TRBJ2-1	ASSIGGGYEQF
TRBV20-1	TRBJ1-5	SARGGQMNQPQH
TRBV20-1	TRBJ2-4	SAVWGMENIQY
TRBV7-2	TRBJ2-3	ASSVALVVSTDTQY
TRBV28	TRBJ2-5	ASRFGDRGKETQY
TRBV20-1	TRBJ2-3	SASSANTQY
TRBV15	TRBJ1-6	ATSRDGDRGTPLH
TRBV19	TRBJ2-3	ASSRGLAGETDTQY
TRBV6-5	TRBJ1-2	ASSYGTGAPLGGYT
TRBV28	TRBJ2-7	ASSQITGLRGEQY
TRBV12-3/TRBV12-4	TRBJ2-1	ASSLAKAQGAGEQF
TRBV7-9	TRBJ2-3	ASSQGGRGADTQY
TRBV6-2/TRBV6-3	TRBJ1-1	ASSLDRGAHTEAF
TRBV30	TRBJ1-1	AWSIQMNTEAF
TRBV28	TRBJ1-1	ASSLIKNTEAF
TRBV27	TRBJ1-5	ASSLTGYRQPQH
TRBV20-1	TRBJ2-1	SAGTSNNEQF
TRBV29-1	TRBJ2-7	SVGAGIPYEQY
TRBV3-1	TRBJ2-5	ASSQNSGIQETQY
TRBV30	TRBJ2-7	AWSGPGANNYFEQY
TRBV5-1	TRBJ1-2	ASSLAPGLDYGYT
TRBV28	TRBJ2-7	ASSLRLDRTLYEQY
TRBV9	TRBJ2-7	ASSVAPSSYEQY
TRBV2	TRBJ2-1	ASRLAGANEQF
TRBV28	TRBJ2-7	ASSRRFEQY
TRBV2	TRBJ2-1	ASNLHHNFADNEQF
TRBV2	TRBJ2-5	ASKDYEEETQY
TRBV12-3/TRBV12-4	TRBJ1-1	ASSPGTGRYTEAF
TRBV6-1	TRBJ2-7	ASRDRDSSYEQY
TRBV7-3	TRBJ2-6	ASSPTGAGANVLT
TRBV19	TRBJ2-2	ASSMDRRKGTGELF
TRBV3-1	TRBJ2-7	ASSYLAGAGNEQY
TRBV11-2	TRBJ2-7	ASSIDRRSYEQY
TRBV7-3	TRBJ2-2	ASSVMAGGSTGELF
TRBV28	TRBJ2-1	ASSFSGSKQF
TRBV7-7	TRBJ2-1	ASSSDGTNNEQF
TRBV14	TRBJ1-3	ASSPRLSAGNTIY